The clone carrying this T cell receptor (beta chain) occurred a few times. Its target is unknown. These data are taken from a study of read filtering for tumor transcriptome and immune sequencing. Study background: R-ISS stage counts were fewer than ten for I, approximately 15 for II, six or seven for III.

The CDR3 has 16 residues. Trimming removed 0 bases at V and 5 bases at J, with 15 bases between. Germline V lookup: CDR1 SGDLS, CDR2 YYNGEE. Molecular barcoded adaptors covering alpha/delta and beta/gamma chains were used on about 390 ng RNA. TCRdb re-analysed the reads in MiXCR, keeping a single row per CDR3 protein. The profile shows 100,000 to 150,000 distinct CDR3 sequences, over 10% of them singletons. The study, taken as a whole, reports: In IR-seq, single-read clonotypes were approximately 83% of clonotypes but approximately 3.5% of reads.

Bone marrow was sampled from every patient at the time of active disease. Sequencing used a population of CD138-negative cells sorted from bone marrow. The TCR sequence derives from a donor over 35 with multiple myeloma. The V and J genes are TRBV9 and TRBJ2-1, with D possibly matching TRBD2 (7 bases). The CDR3 nucleotides are TGTGCCAGCAGCGTAGTTGGCGGGGGCGCGAACAATGAGCAGTTCTTC. Translated: CASSVVGGGANNEQFF. The full variable domain, rest sourced from reference TRBV9 and TRBJ2-1, is DSGVTQTPKHLITATGQRVTLRCSPRSGDLSVYWYQQSLDQGLQFLIQYYNGEERAKGNILERFSAQQFPDLHSELNLSSLELGDSALYFCASSVVGGGANNEQFFGPGTRLTVL.